The next 22 T cell receptor beta chains were all read from a single sample in a study of blood T cell repertoires in COVID-19. Sequenced by immunoSEQ multiplex PCR; TCRdb stores in-frame clones only, minus some. The data hold 250,000 to 350,000 clones, with approximately 84% observed a single time. The sequenced sample consisted of peripheral blood. Receptor source: a human donor with COVID-19, enrolled during active disease. The donor label of this sample is uncertain.

The chain employs TRBV28 and TRBJ1-6; TRBD1 matches at 12 bases. The CDR3 covers 15 residues. Germline V lookup: CDR1 MDHEN, CDR2 SYDVKM. The J segment lost 8 bases and the V segment lost 2 bases, leaving 1 base of the junction unmatched. CDR3 sequence (DNA): TGTGCCAGCAGTTTAGGGACAGGGGGCTATTCACCCCTCCACTTT. Amino acid sequence: CASSLGTGGYSPLHF. Variable domain in full (rest from reference TRBV28 and TRBJ1-6): DVKVTQSSRYLVKRTGEKVFLECVQDMDHENMFWYRQDPGLGLRLIYFSYDVKMKEKGDIPEGYSVSREKKERFSLILESASTNQTSMYLCASSLGTGGYSPLHFGNGTRLTVT.

This clone has just one count. The chain is built from TRBV18 and TRBJ1-5; no clear D gene. The germline V gene encodes CDR1 KGHSH and CDR2 LQKENI. CDR3 length: 16 amino acids. Between the trimmed V and J ends, which lost 2 bases and 2 bases, there was a span of 13 bases. Written as DNA, the CDR3 is TGTGCCAGCTCACCAGTGGGTGTGGGAGGCAATCAGCCCCAGCATTTT. Amino acid sequence: CASSPVGVGGNQPQHF. The whole variable domain, filled in from reference TRBV18 and TRBJ1-5, reads NAGVMQNPRHLVRRRGQEARLRCSPMKGHSHVYWYRQLPEEGLKFMVYLQKENIIDESGMPKERFSAEFPKEGPSILRIQQVVRGDSAAYFCASSPVGVGGNQPQHFGDGTRLSIL.

The table lists this clone with a count of one. The gene calls are TRBV18 and TRBJ2-1; 11 bases agree with TRBD2. Per germline, CDR1 KGHSH and CDR2 LQKENI. Trimming at V came to 3 bases and at J to 2 bases, leaving 9 bases not matched to a gene. CDR3 size: 18 residues. In nucleotides, the CDR3 is TGTGCCAGCTCACCCATCCCGGGACTAGCGGACACCTACAATGAGCAGTTCTTC. It specifies CASSPIPGLADTYNEQFF.

The chain couples TRBV6-5 to TRBJ2-7; D not certain. V gave up 5 bases and J gave up 7 bases, with 18 bases separating them. This CDR3 comprises 14 residues. Looked up from germline, CDR1 is MNHEY and CDR2 is SVGAGI. CDR3 sequence (DNA): TGTGCCAGCAGTACCGACGGGTACCTTAGGGAGCAGTACTTC. Translation: CASSTDGYLREQYF.

V usage is TRBV9 and J usage is TRBJ2-1; 9 bases align to TRBD2. Germline-derived CDR1 and CDR2 are SGDLS and YYNGEE. The CDR3 sequence is 14 residues long. V lost 7 bases, J lost 5 bases, and 7 bases stayed unmatched. The CDR3 here is CASQSREGNNEQFF. Here the CDR3 DNA reads TGTGCCAGCCAATCGCGGGAGGGGAACAATGAGCAGTTCTTC.

The chain is built from TRBV11-2 and TRBJ1-5; the D gene is possibly TRBD1 (5 bases). CDR1 is SGHAT, CDR2 FQNNGV, per germline. The CDR3 spans 13 residues. Deletions cut 0 bases from V and 11 bases from J, with 11 bases between. CDR3 nucleotide sequence: TGTGCCAGCAGCTTAGAGACAGCCCGGGCCCAGCATTTT. Translation: CASSLETARAQHF.

This chain links TRBV3-1 (or the pseudogene TRBV3-2) with TRBJ2-5; TRBD1 might be the D (6 bases). This CDR3 spans 14 amino acids. Germline assignment: CDR1 LGHDT and CDR2 YNNKEL (reference sequence). V was pared by 1 base and J by 4 bases, with 10 bases between. The CDR3 reads CASSQVRGPETQYF. The CDR3 coding sequence is TGTGCCAGCAGCCAAGTCAGGGGTCCAGAGACCCAGTACTTC.

The chain carries TRBV7-6 and TRBJ2-2; D perhaps matches TRBD2 (6 bases). This CDR3 is built from 14 residues. The V gene lost 1 base and the J gene lost 5 bases, with 8 bases spanning the gap. The germline V gene encodes CDR1 SGHVS and CDR2 FNYEAQ. Here the CDR3 reads CASSLVLATGELFF. The CDR3 nucleotides are TGTGCCAGCAGCTTAGTGCTAGCGACCGGGGAGCTGTTTTTT.

This clone was observed a few times. The CDR3 here is CASSQGSRGWTTF. The CDR3 bases are TGTGCCAGCAGCCAAGGTTCCAGGGGGTGGACCACCTTC. The chain carries TRBV3-1 (or the pseudogene TRBV3-2) and TRBJ1-2; 7 nucleotides align to TRBD1. Germline CDR1 reads LGHDT; CDR2 reads YNNKEL (reference sequence). The CDR3 is 13 amino acids. V lost 1 base to trimming and J lost 13 bases; unmatched junction nucleotides: 9.

This chain links TRBV27 with TRBJ1-3; D may be TRBD1 (6 bases). The germline V gene has CDR1 MNHEY and CDR2 SMNVEV (reference sequence). The CDR3 sequence is 16 residues long. V lost 7 bases, J lost 0 bases, and 16 bases lay in between. The CDR3 is CASISSDRSSGNTIYF. In DNA form, the CDR3 reads TGTGCCAGCATTTCCTCAGACAGGAGCTCTGGAAACACCATATATTTT.

This sequence joins TRBV19 and TRBJ2-1, with D perhaps TRBD2 (5 bases). Germline V gene lookup returns CDR1 LNHDA and CDR2 SQIVND (reference sequence). This CDR3 comprises 16 residues. The ends were cut back, 8 bases at V and 1 base at J, with 18 bases in the middle. The CDR3 loop is CASRQEAGDSYNEQFF. The CDR3 bases are TGTGCCAGTCGCCAGGAGGCAGGCGATTCCTACAATGAGCAGTTCTTC.

The V call is TRBV29-1, the J call TRBJ1-2; tentatively, D is TRBD1 (6 bases). Germline values: CDR1 SQVTM, CDR2 ANQGSEA. The CDR3 has 13 residues. V gave up 3 bases and J gave up 8 bases, with 16 bases separating them. In DNA form, the CDR3 reads TGCAGCGTTGACCCACAGGGTTTGGAAGGCTACACCTTC. It is translated as CSVDPQGLEGYTF.

This clone was found once. The chain links TRBV5-6 to TRBJ2-7; 9 bases align to TRBD1. The V gene end was trimmed by 3 bases and the J gene end by 4 bases; junction bases not matched to a gene: 5. CDR1 SGHDT and CDR2 YYEEEE come from the germline V gene. The CDR3 is 14 residues long. The CDR3: CASSWTGDPYEQYF. CDR3 sequence (DNA): TGTGCCAGCAGCTGGACAGGGGATCCTTACGAGCAGTACTTC.

The CDR3 nucleotides read TGTGCCAGCATCTTTGGTGACGGGGAGGCGACCCAGTACTTC. The encoded protein is CASIFGDGEATQYF. V gene TRBV2 combines with J gene TRBJ2-5; the D gene is possibly TRBD2 (6 bases). CDR1 is SNHLY, CDR2 FYNNEI, per germline. This CDR3 comprises 14 residues. With 7 bases removed from V and 7 bases from J, the gap between germline ends came to 19 bases.

This clone was recorded once. This chain links TRBV7-8 with TRBJ2-2; no clear D. The ends were cut back, 5 bases at V and 1 base at J, with 8 bases in the middle. CDR1 and CDR2 from the germline V gene are SGHVS and FQNEAQ. The CDR3 is 14 amino acids. The CDR3 coding sequence is TGTGCCAGCAGCGCCCGACAGAACACCGGGGAGCTGTTTTTT. Amino acids: CASSARQNTGELFF.

The chain carries TRBV7-9 and TRBJ2-3, with 8 bases identical to TRBD2. J gave up 6 bases and V 3 bases, and 5 bases lay outside the gene matches. Germline V gene data show CDR1 as SEHNR and CDR2 as FQNEAQ (reference sequence). The CDR3 covers 14 residues. The CDR3 nucleotides read TGTGCCAGCAGCTTGACGGGAGGGCCGGATACGCAGTATTTT. This translates into CASSLTGGPDTQYF.

This sequence joins TRBV27 and TRBJ2-6; a possible D gene is TRBD1 (5 bases). The CDR3 length is 19 residues. Germline values: CDR1 MNHEY, CDR2 SMNVEV (reference sequence). Trimming pared 6 bases from V and 2 bases from J, leaving 23 bases between. CDR3 bases: TGTGCCAGCAGCCAGCTTGACAGTCTGAGTTGGGCTGGGGCCAACGTCCTGACTTTC. Residues: CASSQLDSLSWAGANVLTF.

The CDR3 DNA is TGCAGCGTTGACGGGCAGGGGGCCCACGAGCAGTACTTC. Protein product: CSVDGQGAHEQYF. The chain uses TRBV29-1 and TRBJ2-7; 8 positions match TRBD1. This CDR3 comprises 13 residues. Germline CDR1 SQVTM, CDR2 ANQGSEA. The V and J ends lost 3 bases and 5 bases, in that order; junction bases with no gene match: 6.

By sample fraction, this clone is medium-sized. The chain links TRBV15 to TRBJ2-2; the D gene is possibly TRBD1 (5 bases). Trimming left V 3 bases short and J 2 bases short, with 22 bases between. The CDR3 spans 19 residues. From germline, CDR1 is LNHNV and CDR2 YYDKDF (reference sequence). CDR3 DNA: TGTGCCACCAGCAGGGGGCAGCCAGCAAACATAAGAAACACCGGGGAGCTGTTTTTT. Residues: CATSRGQPANIRNTGELFF.

The J gene is TRBJ2-7, the V gene TRBV12-3 or TRBV12-4; no clear D gene. This CDR3 has 13 residues. The V end lost 7 bases, the J end lost 1 base, and 11 bases lay between the germline ends. The CDR3 protein is CASTLTGSYEQYF. The CDR3 DNA sequence: TGTGCCAGCACCCTGACCGGGTCCTACGAGCAGTACTTC.

This chain connects TRBV30 to TRBJ1-2, with 7 bases lining up with TRBD1. CDR3 length equals 13 residues. Trimming at V came to 4 bases and at J to 6 bases, leaving 8 bases not matched to a gene. Germline CDR1 is GTSNPN and CDR2 is SVGIG (reference sequence). The CDR3 DNA sequence: TGTGCCTGGACGATACAGGGGATCAATGGCTACACCTTC. Translated: CAWTIQGINGYTF. Combining the CDR3 with reference TRBV30 and TRBJ1-2 gives the whole variable domain SQTIHQWPATLVQPVGSPLSLECTVEGTSNPNLYWYRQAAGRGLQLLFYSVGIGQISSEVPQNLSASRPQDRQFILSSKKLLLSDSGFYLCAWTIQGINGYTFGSGTRLTVV.

The chain couples TRBV20-1 to TRBJ2-1, with unresolved D. The CDR3 length is 13 residues. CDR1 and CDR2 (germline): DFQATT, SNEGSKA (reference sequence). Trimming removed 3 bases from V and 3 bases from J, with 9 bases in between. The CDR3 DNA follows: TGCAGTGCTAGTCCGTCAGACTACAATGAGCAGTTCTTC. It yields the protein CSASPSDYNEQFF.